Each of the 5 T cell receptor beta chains below was sequenced from the same sample in a study of T cell responses to AZD1222 COVID-19 vaccine. TCRdb's copy holds only in-frame clones and misses some; the assay was immunoSEQ multiplex PCR. The table has roughly 130,000 clones, more than 90% seen once. Sequenced material: peripheral blood, taken on day 0 of AZD1222 vaccination. These receptors were obtained from an adult in good health.

V and J are TRBV5-1 and TRBJ1-3; no firm D call. This CDR3 has 13 residues. Deletions cut 4 bases from V and 0 bases from J, with 5 bases between. Germline-derived CDR1 and CDR2 are SGHRS and YFSETQ. CDR3 DNA: TGCGCCAGCAGCCAAAACTCTGGAAACACCATATATTTT. Its protein product is CASSQNSGNTIYF.

V gene TRBV7-9 combines with J gene TRBJ2-3, with 7 bases lining up with TRBD1. The junction had 2 bases not matched to a gene; V was cut back by 4 bases and J by 1 base. The CDR3 sequence is 14 residues long. Germline CDR1 is SEHNR and CDR2 is FQNEAQ (reference sequence). The CDR3, as DNA: TGTGCCAGCAGCTCAGACAGGGGCACAGATACGCAGTATTTT. It translates to CASSSDRGTDTQYF.

This clone was seen a single time. The rearrangement uses TRBV20-1 and TRBJ1-2; D remains ambiguous. Germline V gene data show CDR1 as DFQATT and CDR2 as SNEGSKA (reference sequence). V lost 3 bases to trimming and J lost 7 bases, with 9 bases between them. This CDR3 contains 11 residues. The chain's CDR3 is CSARLGPGYTF. In DNA, the CDR3 is TGCAGTGCTAGGTTGGGCCCTGGCTACACCTTC.

This chain links TRBV6-5 with TRBJ1-6; no firm D call. Germline CDR1 and CDR2: MNHEY and SVGAGI. The V and J ends lost 2 bases and 9 bases respectively, with 8 bases between them. The CDR3 consists of 13 residues. The CDR3 reads CASSYRPSSPLHF. CDR3 in DNA: TGTGCCAGCAGTTACCGCCCTAGTTCACCCCTCCACTTT.

Only a few counts were recorded for this clone. In DNA form, the CDR3 reads TGCGCCAGCAGCCAAGGACAGGGGGCGCCCCGTTCACCCCTCCACTTT. It encodes CASSQGQGAPRSPLHF. The chain couples TRBV4-3 to TRBJ1-6; 10 nucleotides align to TRBD1. Germline CDR1 and CDR2: LGHNA and YSLEER. The length of the CDR3 is 16 residues. V lost 1 base and J lost 9; bases outside the gene matches: 6.